This note documents a single T cell receptor beta chain sequence. The antigen remains unidentified. Other DNA sequences from this sample encode an identical CDR3 as well. Profiled with immunoSEQ multiplex PCR; TCRdb holds only in-frame clones, not every one. The data contain around 56,000 clones, about 89% of them singletons. The CDR3 has 14 amino acids. The V gene end was trimmed by 5 bases and the J gene end by 1 base; junction bases not matched to a gene: 4. Germline values: CDR1 SEHNR, CDR2 FQNEAQ (reference sequence). This entry belongs to a study of OX40 agonist ivuxolimab in advanced cancers. Overall study context: Among those enrolled, mean age was 60 years (range about 23 to 79) and less than 90% were male. General study findings and limits: Fewer expanded clones were found on average in CD4+ than in CD8+ T cells. CD4+ and CD8+ blood T cells expanded clonally by week 6 at 0.1 to 3.0 mg/kg.

The investigators sampled blood at baseline, at cycle 4 day 1, and at cycle 7 day 1. The rearrangement joins TRBV7-9 to TRBJ1-1; 7 bases fit TRBD1. This receptor was obtained from an adult with an advanced solid tumor such as melanoma, head and neck, liver or kidney cancer. The sequenced sample was CD4+ or CD8+ T cells sorted from blood, obtained in a trial of the OX40 agonist ivuxolimab. This CDR3 reads CASSPDRRNTEAFF. CDR3 nucleotide sequence: TGTGCCAGCAGCCCGGACAGGAGGAACACTGAAGCTTTCTTT.